This TCR beta chain derives from a study of blood T cell repertoires in COVID-19. The overall study: Acute and convalescent COVID-19 samples came from the United States, Italy and Spain. PBMCs, B-cell-depleted T cells, or T cells were the source of the cDNA or gDNA that made up the material.

V lost 8 bases to trimming and J lost 5 bases, with 18 bases between them. CDR1 and CDR2 (germline): MNHEY, SVGAGI. The CDR3 length is 14 residues. Seattle patients were enrolled during active infection and followed longitudinally. Per the original methods: Counts of nucleated cells, estimated from reference gene primer amplification, were obtained. Assay: immunoSEQ multiplex PCR; the TCRdb copy retains only in-frame clones and omits some. The D gene and trimming were derived from the DNA, and the V and J assignments and clone size from that table. There are approximately 350,000 clones in the sample; almost 90% occur only once, and around 6.6% lies in the top ten.

The chain combines TRBV6-5 with TRBJ1-2; D is undetermined. The sequence derives from a woman aged 70-85 years with COVID-19, enrolled during active disease. Sequencing was carried out using peripheral blood. The CDR3 nucleotides are TGTGCCAGCGCTAATACCTCTACGAAGTATGGCTACACCTTC. This sequence encodes CASANTSTKYGYTF.